This T cell receptor (beta chain) was obtained from a study of cytomegalovirus exposure and HLA in healthy donors. Study context: Earlier, some 180 million T cells were analyzed, and around 100 million unique TCR beta sequences were found among them. Whole-study results and caveats: The only immune exposure information that was available was CMV serostatus. TCR beta V- and J-gene trimming was later associated with a missense DCLRE1C variant. It was in a later analysis that TCR association rates were seen to vary by HLA locus, highest for DRB1 and lowest for HLA-C.

The sample holds a few counts of this clone. What it recognizes is unknown. A multiplex PCR was run with 60 Vbeta primers and 13 Jbeta primers. The data were produced by immunoSEQ multiplex PCR, yet TCRdb's version contains in-frame clones alone and is incomplete. Of about 110,000 clones detected, 12% to 15% appear once; the ten largest clones hold 0.8% to 0.95%. Looked up from germline, CDR1 is LNHNV and CDR2 is YYDKDF (reference sequence). The CDR3 has 14 residues. Trimming shortened V by 7 bases and J by 2 bases, and 12 bases separated the two germline ends. The sample was PBMCs. This chain links TRBV15 with TRBJ2-1, with D possibly matching TRBD2 (5 bases). This TCR was sampled from a female donor in good health and CMV-seronegative. CDR3 amino acids: CATTKSTTYNEQFF. The CDR3 DNA reads TGTGCCACCACCAAGTCGACTACCTACAATGAGCAGTTCTTC.